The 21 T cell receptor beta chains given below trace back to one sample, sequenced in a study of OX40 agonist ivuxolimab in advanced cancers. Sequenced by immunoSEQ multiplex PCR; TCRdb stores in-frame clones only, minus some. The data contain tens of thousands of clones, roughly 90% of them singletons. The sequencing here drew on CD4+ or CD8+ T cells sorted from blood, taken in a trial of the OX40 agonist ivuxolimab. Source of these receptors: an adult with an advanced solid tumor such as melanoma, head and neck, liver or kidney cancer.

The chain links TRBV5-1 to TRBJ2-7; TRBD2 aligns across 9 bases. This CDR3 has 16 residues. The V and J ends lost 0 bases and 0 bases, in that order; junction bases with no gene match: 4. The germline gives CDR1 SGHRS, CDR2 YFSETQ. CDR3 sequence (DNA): TGCGCCAGCAGCTTGGTTGGCGGGAGGGCCTCCTACGAGCAGTACTTC. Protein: CASSLVGGRASYEQYF.

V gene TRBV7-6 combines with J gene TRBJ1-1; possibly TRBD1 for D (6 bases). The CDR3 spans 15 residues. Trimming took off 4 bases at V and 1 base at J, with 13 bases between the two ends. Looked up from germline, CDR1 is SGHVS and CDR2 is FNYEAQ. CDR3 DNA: TGTGCCAGCAGCTCTCAAATGGGGGCGAACACTGAAGCTTTCTTT. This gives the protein CASSSQMGANTEAFF. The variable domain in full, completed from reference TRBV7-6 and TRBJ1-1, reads GAGVSQSPRYKVTKRGQDVALRCDPISGHVSLYWYRQALGQGPEFLTYFNYEAQQDKSGLPNDRFSAERPEGSISTLTIQRTEQRDSAMYRCASSSQMGANTEAFFGQGTRLTVV.

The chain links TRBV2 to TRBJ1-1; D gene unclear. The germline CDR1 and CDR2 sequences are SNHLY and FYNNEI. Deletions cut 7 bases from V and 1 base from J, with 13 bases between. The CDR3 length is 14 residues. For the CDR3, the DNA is TGTGCCAGCACCTCCATCGTGACGAACACTGAAGCTTTCTTT. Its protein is CASTSIVTNTEAFF.

CDR3 sequence (DNA): TGTGCCAGCAGCCCAACGACAGGGGTACGCACTGAAGCTTTCTTT. This translates into CASSPTTGVRTEAFF. This chain links TRBV27 with TRBJ1-1; 8 bases agree with TRBD1. Germline CDR1 and CDR2: MNHEY and SMNVEV (reference sequence). The CDR3 is 15 residues long. The V and J ends lost 6 bases and 4 bases, in that order; junction bases with no gene match: 10.

The CDR3 DNA sequence: TGTGCCAGCAGTTTATTTGCGGGGTTCTACGAGCAGTACTTC. Translating it yields CASSLFAGFYEQYF. V gene TRBV28 combines with J gene TRBJ2-7; weak D call: TRBD2 (6 bases). The CDR3 is 14 amino acids. CDR1 and CDR2 from the germline V gene are MDHEN and SYDVKM. Trimming pared 1 base from V and 3 bases from J, leaving 10 bases between.

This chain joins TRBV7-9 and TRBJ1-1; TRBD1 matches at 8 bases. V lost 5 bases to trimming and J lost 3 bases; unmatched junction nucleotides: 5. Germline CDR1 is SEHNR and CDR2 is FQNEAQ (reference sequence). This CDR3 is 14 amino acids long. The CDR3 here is CASSTQGADTEAFF. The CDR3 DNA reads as TGTGCCAGCAGCACCCAGGGGGCGGACACTGAAGCTTTCTTT.

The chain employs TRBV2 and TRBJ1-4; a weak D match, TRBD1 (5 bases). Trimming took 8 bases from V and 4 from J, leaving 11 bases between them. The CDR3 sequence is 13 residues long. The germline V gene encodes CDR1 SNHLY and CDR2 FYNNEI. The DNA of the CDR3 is TGTGCCAGCGCGGTAGGGGTTAATGAAAAACTGTTTTTT. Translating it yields CASAVGVNEKLFF.

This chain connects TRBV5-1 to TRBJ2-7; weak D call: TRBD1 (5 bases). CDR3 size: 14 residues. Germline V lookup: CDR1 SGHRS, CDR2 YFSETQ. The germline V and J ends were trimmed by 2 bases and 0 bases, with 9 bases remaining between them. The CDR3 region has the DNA TGCGCCAGCAGCTTCGTTGGGGCCTCCTACGAGCAGTACTTC. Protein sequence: CASSFVGASYEQYF.

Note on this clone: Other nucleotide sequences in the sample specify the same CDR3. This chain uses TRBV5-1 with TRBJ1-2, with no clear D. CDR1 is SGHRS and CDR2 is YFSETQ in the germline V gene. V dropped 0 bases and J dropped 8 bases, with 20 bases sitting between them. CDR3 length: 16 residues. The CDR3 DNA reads TGCGCCAGCAGCTTGGGGACGGATGTAGGTCGACTAGGCTACACCTTC. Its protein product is CASSLGTDVGRLGYTF.

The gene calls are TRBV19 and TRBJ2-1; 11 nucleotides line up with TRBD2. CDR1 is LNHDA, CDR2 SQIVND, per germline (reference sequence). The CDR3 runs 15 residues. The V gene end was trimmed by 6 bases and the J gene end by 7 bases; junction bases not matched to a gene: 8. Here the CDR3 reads CASSQLAGARNEQFF. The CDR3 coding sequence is TGTGCCAGTAGCCAACTAGCGGGAGCTCGGAATGAGCAGTTCTTC. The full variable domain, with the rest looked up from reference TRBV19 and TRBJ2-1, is DGGITQSPKYLFRKEGQNVTLSCEQNLNHDAMYWYRQDPGQGLRLIYYSQIVNDFQKGDIAEGYSVSREKKESFPLTVTSAQKNPTAFYLCASSQLAGARNEQFFGPGTRLTVL.

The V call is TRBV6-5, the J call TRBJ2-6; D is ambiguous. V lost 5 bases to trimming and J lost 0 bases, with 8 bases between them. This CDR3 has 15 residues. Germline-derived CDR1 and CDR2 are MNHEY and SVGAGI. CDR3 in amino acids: CASSTVHSGANVLTF. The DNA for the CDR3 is TGTGCCAGCAGTACCGTACACTCTGGGGCCAACGTCCTGACTTTC.

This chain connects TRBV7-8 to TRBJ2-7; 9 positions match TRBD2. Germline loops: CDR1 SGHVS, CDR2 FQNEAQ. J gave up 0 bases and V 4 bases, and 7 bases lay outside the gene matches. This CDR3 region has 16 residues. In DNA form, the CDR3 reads TGTGCCAGCAGCTCCCTAGCGGGGAGGGGCTCCTACGAGCAGTACTTC. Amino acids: CASSSLAGRGSYEQYF. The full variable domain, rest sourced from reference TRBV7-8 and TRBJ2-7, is GAGVSQSPRYKVAKRGQDVALRCDPISGHVSLFWYQQALGQGPEFLTYFQNEAQLDKSGLPSDRFFAERPEGSVSTLKIQRTQQEDSAVYLCASSSLAGRGSYEQYFGPGTRLTVT.

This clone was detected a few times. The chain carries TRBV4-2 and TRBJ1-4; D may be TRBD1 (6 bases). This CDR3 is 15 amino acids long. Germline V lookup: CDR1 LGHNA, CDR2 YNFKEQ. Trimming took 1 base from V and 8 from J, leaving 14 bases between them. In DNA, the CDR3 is TGTGCCAGCAGCCAAGCCCGACAGGAAGGCGAAAAACTGTTTTTT. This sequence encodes CASSQARQEGEKLFF.

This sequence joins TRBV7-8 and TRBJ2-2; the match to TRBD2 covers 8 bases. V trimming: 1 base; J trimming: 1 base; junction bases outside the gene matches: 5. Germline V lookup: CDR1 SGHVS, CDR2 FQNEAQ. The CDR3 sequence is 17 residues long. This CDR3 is CASSLGYSGRNTGELFF. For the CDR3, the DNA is TGTGCCAGCAGCTTAGGGTACAGCGGGAGGAACACCGGGGAGCTGTTTTTT.

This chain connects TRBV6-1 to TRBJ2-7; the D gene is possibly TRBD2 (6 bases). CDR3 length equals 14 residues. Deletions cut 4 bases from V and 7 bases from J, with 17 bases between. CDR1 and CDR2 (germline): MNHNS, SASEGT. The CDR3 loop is CASSVSGLLEEQYF. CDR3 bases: TGTGCCAGCAGTGTCTCGGGACTTCTGGAGGAGCAGTACTTC.

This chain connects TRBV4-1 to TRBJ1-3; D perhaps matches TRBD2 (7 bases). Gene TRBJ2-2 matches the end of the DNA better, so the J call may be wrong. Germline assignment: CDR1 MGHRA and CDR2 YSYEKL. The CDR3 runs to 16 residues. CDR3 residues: CASRRGGLVNTGELFF. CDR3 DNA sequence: TGCGCCAGCAGGAGGGGGGGCTTAGTCAACACCGGGGAGCTGTTTTTT.

This CDR3 reads CASSSGTRTTDTQYF. As DNA, the CDR3 is TGCGCCAGCAGCTCAGGGACTAGAACCACAGATACGCAGTATTTT. The chain combines TRBV5-1 with TRBJ2-3, with 8 positions matching TRBD2. Trimming took 3 bases from V and 2 from J; bases not matched to a gene: 5. The CDR3 spans 15 residues. The germline gives CDR1 SGHRS, CDR2 YFSETQ. Together with reference TRBV5-1 and TRBJ2-3, the CDR3 gives the full variable domain: KAGVTQTPRYLIKTRGQQVTLSCSPISGHRSVSWYQQTPGQGLQFLFEYFSETQRNKGNFPGRFSGRQFSNSRSEMNVSTLELGDSALYLCASSSGTRTTDTQYFGPGTRLTVL.

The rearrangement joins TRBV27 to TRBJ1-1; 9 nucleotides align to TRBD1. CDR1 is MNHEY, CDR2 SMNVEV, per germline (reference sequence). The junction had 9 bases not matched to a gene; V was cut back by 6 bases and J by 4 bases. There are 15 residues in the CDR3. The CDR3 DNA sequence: TGTGCCAGCAGGCCCCCGACAGGGGGATTCACTGAAGCTTTCTTT. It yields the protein CASRPPTGGFTEAFF.

The CDR3 region has the DNA TGTGCCAGCAGCGTCTTTAGCGGGGGATTGACCGATACGCAGTATTTT. This translates into CASSVFSGGLTDTQYF. V gene TRBV9 combines with J gene TRBJ2-3, with 9 bases matching TRBD2. The CDR3 has 16 amino acids. With V trimmed by 2 bases and J by 6 bases, 10 bases remained unmatched. CDR1 and CDR2 from the germline V gene are SGDLS and YYNGEE.

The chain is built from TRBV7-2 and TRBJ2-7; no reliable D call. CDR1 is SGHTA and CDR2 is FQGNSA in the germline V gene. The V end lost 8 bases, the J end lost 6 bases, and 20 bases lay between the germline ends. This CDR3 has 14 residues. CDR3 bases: TGTGCCAGCGGGCAGCTGGCAGGTAAGGCCGAGCAGTACTTC. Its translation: CASGQLAGKAEQYF.

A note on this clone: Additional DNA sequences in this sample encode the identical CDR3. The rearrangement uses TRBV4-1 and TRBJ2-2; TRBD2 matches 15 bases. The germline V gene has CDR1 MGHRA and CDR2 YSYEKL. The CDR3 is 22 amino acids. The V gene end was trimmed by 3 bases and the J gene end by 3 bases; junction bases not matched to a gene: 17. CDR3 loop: CASSQTRSGLAGGSRDTGELFF. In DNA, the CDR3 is TGCGCCAGCAGCCAGACTCGATCAGGACTAGCGGGAGGGTCGCGAGACACCGGGGAGCTGTTTTTT.